This section outlines one T cell receptor beta chain sequence together with its context. Its antigen is currently unknown. This sample was taken from a study of a mutant IDH1 vaccine in newly diagnosed glioma. Overall study context: There were eight vaccinations for patients, given in weeks 1, 3, 5, 7, 11, 15, 19 and 23. Vaccines were begun 4-6 weeks after radiotherapy alone, or with temozolomide cycles. Earlier therapy was either radiotherapy, temozolomide, or both, and most got both.

Indicated time point: week 5, during vaccination. Doses of 300 ug of mutant IDH1 20-mer peptide were given with topical imiquimod. Broader study findings: Pseudoprogression appeared unlinked to shifts in leading peripheral T cell clonotypes.

V lost 2 bases to trimming and J lost 4 bases, with 0 bases between them. The CDR3 covers 10 residues. The germline V gene encodes CDR1 SNHLY and CDR2 FYNNEI. TCRdb keeps only in-frame clones here, not all; method: immunoSEQ multiplex PCR. The sample carries 40,000 or so clones, approximately 90% recorded once. This chain uses TRBV2 with TRBJ2-7; no definite D call. This receptor was identified in a middle-aged man with glioma. Material: PBMCs, obtained from a glioma patient whose treatment included an IDH1 peptide vaccine. The CDR3 sequence is CASSEYEQYF. For the CDR3, the DNA is TGTGCCAGCAGTGAATACGAGCAGTACTTC. Combining the CDR3 with reference TRBV2 and TRBJ2-7 gives the whole variable domain EPEVTQTPSHQVTQMGQEVILRCVPISNHLYFYWYRQILGQKVEFLVSFYNNEISEKSEIFDDQFSVERPDGSNFTLKIRSTKLEDSAMYFCASSEYEQYFGPGTRLTVT.